The next 6 T cell receptor beta chains were all read from a single sample in a study of blood T cell repertoires in COVID-19. This table comes from immunoSEQ multiplex PCR, and its TCRdb copy is limited to in-frame clones, with some not included. In the table there are fewer than 250,000 clones, approximately 90% of which are singletons. Sequencing input: peripheral blood. These receptors were obtained from a woman in her thirties or forties who had recovered from COVID-19.

This chain links TRBV2 with TRBJ2-7, with D perhaps matching TRBD2 (6 bases). V lost 7 bases to trimming and J lost 2 bases, with 12 bases between them. CDR1 and CDR2 from the germline V gene are SNHLY and FYNNEI. CDR3 length: 13 residues. CDR3 DNA: TGTGCCAGCAAGGTAGCGGCAGCCTACGAGCAGTACTTC. This translates into CASKVAAAYEQYF. Full variable domain (missing parts from reference TRBV2 and TRBJ2-7): EPEVTQTPSHQVTQMGQEVILRCVPISNHLYFYWYRQILGQKVEFLVSFYNNEISEKSEIFDDQFSVERPDGSNFTLKIRSTKLEDSAMYFCASKVAAAYEQYFGPGTRLTVT.

The V and J genes are TRBV24-1 and TRBJ1-6; 7 nucleotides line up with TRBD1. Looked up from germline, CDR1 is KGHDR and CDR2 is SFDVKD. With V trimmed by 7 bases and J by 10 bases, 12 bases remained unmatched. This CDR3 comprises 15 residues. The CDR3 DNA sequence: TGTGCCACCAGACAGGGGACCGGCCGGTCGTCACCCCTCCACTTT. Protein sequence: CATRQGTGRSSPLHF.

The CDR3 protein is CASSITDSASYEQYF. CDR3 bases: TGTGCCAGCAGTATCACGGACAGCGCATCCTACGAGCAGTACTTC. The chain recombines TRBV6-5 with TRBJ2-7, with D possibly matching TRBD1 (6 bases). Trimming stripped 5 bases from V and 1 base from J, with 15 bases between. This CDR3 comprises 15 residues. Germline values: CDR1 MNHEY, CDR2 SVGAGI.

In its sample, this clone was seen a few times. The chain combines TRBV5-6 with TRBJ1-1; 8 bases match TRBD1. Trimming cost V 4 bases and J 4 bases; bases outside gene matches: 15. From germline, CDR1 is SGHDT and CDR2 YYEEEE. The CDR3 is made up of 17 amino acids. The CDR3 is CASSEDRVGLSGTEAFF. In DNA form, the CDR3 reads TGTGCCAGCAGCGAGGACAGGGTCGGTCTAAGCGGCACTGAAGCTTTCTTT.

This rearrangement joins TRBV7-9 to TRBJ2-1; D is unclear. The germline V and J ends were trimmed by 1 base and 3 bases, with 7 bases remaining between them. There are 14 residues in the CDR3. Per the germline V gene, CDR1 is SEHNR and CDR2 is FQNEAQ (reference sequence). The CDR3 protein is CASSLEEIYNEQFF. The CDR3, as DNA: TGTGCCAGCAGCTTAGAGGAGATCTACAATGAGCAGTTCTTC.

The chain uses TRBV7-9 and TRBJ1-5, with unresolved D. Per germline, CDR1 SEHNR and CDR2 FQNEAQ (reference sequence). CDR3 length: 18 residues. V shed 5 bases and J shed 0 bases, with 20 bases lying between them. DNA of the CDR3: TGTGCCAGCAGCCTCAAAGAGGCAGACGGGAATAGCAATCAGCCCCAGCATTTT. It codes for CASSLKEADGNSNQPQHF.